Shown below are 23 T cell receptor beta chains from a single sample sequenced in a study of T cell changes during pregnancy in multiple sclerosis. Method: immunoSEQ multiplex PCR; TCRdb's copy keeps in-frame clones and lacks some. Of tens of thousands of clones detected, 92% appear once; the ten largest clones hold 2.8%. Sample: peripheral blood, taken in the third trimester of pregnancy. The receptors come from a female donor in good health, enrolled as a control in a pregnancy study.

The chain carries TRBV28 and TRBJ1-2; perhaps TRBD1 as D (5 bases). The germline V gene has CDR1 MDHEN and CDR2 SYDVKM. Deletions cut 2 bases from V and 8 bases from J, with 12 bases between. This CDR3 is built from 13 residues. The CDR3 bases are TGTGCCAGCAGTTTAGGGGCCCCCATGGGCTACACCTTC. Its translation: CASSLGAPMGYTF.

V usage is TRBV7-2 and J usage is TRBJ1-2, with 9 bases that match TRBD1. The CDR3 totals 16 residues. V was pared by 1 base and J by 7 bases, with 10 bases of the junction left unmatched. CDR1 is SGHTA and CDR2 is FQGNSA in the germline V gene. The CDR3 region is CASSLVRDREITGYTF. CDR3 bases: TGTGCCAGCAGCTTAGTCAGGGACAGGGAGATTACTGGCTACACCTTC.

This chain uses TRBV7-3 with TRBJ2-1, with 8 bases aligning to TRBD1. CDR1 is SGHTA and CDR2 is FQGTGA in the germline V gene. V shed 3 bases and J 5 bases; nucleotides not matched to a gene: 0. The CDR3 has 13 amino acids. The CDR3 sequence is CASSLDRDNEQFF. The DNA of the CDR3 is TGTGCCAGCAGCTTGGACAGGGACAATGAGCAGTTCTTC. Complete variable domain (other parts from reference TRBV7-3 and TRBJ2-1): GAGVSQTPSNKVTEKGKYVELRCDPISGHTALYWYRQSLGQGPEFLIYFQGTGAADDSGLPNDRFFAVRPEGSVSTLKIQRTERGDSAVYLCASSLDRDNEQFFGPGTRLTVL.

This clone was counted once. V gene TRBV29-1 combines with J gene TRBJ2-5; weak D call: TRBD2 (6 bases). Germline V gives CDR1 SQVTM, CDR2 ANQGSEA. Trimming took 7 bases from V and 4 from J, leaving 22 bases between them. The CDR3 is 15 residues long. The CDR3, as DNA: TGCAGCGCCGAGGTAGACGGGAGTACGGGAGAGACCCAGTACTTC. This translates into CSAEVDGSTGETQYF.

The V call is TRBV6-4, the J call TRBJ2-1; TRBD2 matches at 7 bases. The CDR3 has 12 amino acids. The ends lost 6 bases at V and 5 bases at J; junction bases unmatched: 1. The germline V gene has CDR1 MRHNA and CDR2 SNTAGT. The CDR3 region has the DNA TGTGCCAGCAGGGGACTAAACAATGAGCAGTTCTTC. This translates into CASRGLNNEQFF.

J is TRBJ1-1 and V is TRBV28; D is uncertain. The CDR3 is made up of 12 amino acids. The germline V gene has CDR1 MDHEN and CDR2 SYDVKM. Trimming took off 3 bases at V and 5 bases at J, with 7 bases between the two ends. The CDR3 is CASSFKPTEAFF. CDR3 nucleotides: TGTGCCAGCAGTTTTAAGCCGACTGAAGCTTTCTTT.

Remarks on this clone: One end of the junction is discordant with germline, which a read error may explain. V gene TRBV7-2 combines with J gene TRBJ2-2; 9 nucleotides line up with TRBD2. The V gene's germline CDR1 is SGHTA and CDR2 FQGNSA. The CDR3 runs 14 residues. Here the CDR3 DNA reads TGTGCCGGCAGCTGGAGCGGGAGGACCGGGGAGCTGTTTTTT. Its protein product is CAGSWSGRTGELFF.

This rearrangement joins TRBV4-1 to TRBJ1-2, with D unclear. The germline V and J ends were trimmed by 4 bases and 4 bases, with 25 bases remaining between them. Germline CDR1 reads MGHRA; CDR2 reads YSYEKL. This CDR3 is 18 amino acids long. CDR3 in amino acids: CASSLTPLGGERSYGYTF. In DNA form, the CDR3 reads TGCGCCAGCAGCCTTACCCCACTTGGCGGGGAGAGAAGCTATGGCTACACCTTC.

The chain joins TRBV7-2 to TRBJ2-7; 10 bases map to TRBD2. The CDR3 runs to 17 residues. Germline-derived CDR1 and CDR2 are SGHTA and FQGNSA. V shed 0 bases, J shed 7 bases, and the junction held 12 bases outside the gene matches. The CDR3 loop is CASSLAPASGSPREQYF. CDR3 sequence (DNA): TGTGCCAGCAGCTTAGCCCCGGCTAGCGGGAGCCCCAGGGAGCAGTACTTC.

The CDR3 reads CASSSWTGVTGELFF. The DNA of the CDR3 is TGTGCCAGCAGTTCCTGGACAGGGGTGACCGGGGAGCTGTTTTTT. V and J are TRBV28 and TRBJ2-2; 9 bases are a match to TRBD1. Germline CDR1 is MDHEN and CDR2 is SYDVKM. This CDR3 region has 15 residues. V was clipped by 4 bases and J by 5 bases; unmatched bases: 5.

V and J are TRBV2 and TRBJ1-5; 7 bases are shared with TRBD1. This CDR3 has 15 residues. Germline-derived CDR1 and CDR2 are SNHLY and FYNNEI. J was trimmed by 4 bases and V by 5 bases; bases with no gene match: 8. As DNA, the CDR3 is TGTGCCAGCAGTTCGACAGGGCCTAGGAATCAGCCCCAGCATTTT. It specifies CASSSTGPRNQPQHF.

The chain links TRBV5-1 to TRBJ1-1, with D possibly being TRBD1 (5 bases). Trimming shortened V by 7 bases and J by 6 bases, and 19 bases separated the two germline ends. CDR1 and CDR2 (germline): SGHRS, YFSETQ. The CDR3 has 14 residues. The CDR3 DNA sequence: TGCGCCAGCGCTTGGGGGGGACTCGGGGCTGAAGCTTTCTTT. This encodes CASAWGGLGAEAFF.

This chain links TRBV11-1 with TRBJ2-7; 7 bases are a match to TRBD1. V lost 6 bases, J lost 4 bases, and 6 bases stayed unmatched. CDR3 length: 13 residues. Looked up from germline, CDR1 is SGHAT and CDR2 is FQDESV (reference sequence). The CDR3 is CASSFRGQYEQYF. The CDR3 region has the DNA TGTGCCAGCAGTTTTAGGGGACAGTACGAGCAGTACTTC.

This chain links TRBV7-9 with TRBJ2-2; weak D call: TRBD1 (5 bases). Per germline, CDR1 SEHNR and CDR2 FQNEAQ (reference sequence). The CDR3 runs to 18 residues. Trimming took 10 bases from V and 0 from J, leaving 24 bases between them. In DNA form, the CDR3 reads TGTGCCATTACCCCTGGGGCGTATTTCTCCGCGAACACCGGGGAGCTGTTTTTT. Its translation is CAITPGAYFSANTGELFF. Together with reference TRBV7-9 and TRBJ2-2, the CDR3 gives the full variable domain: DTGVSQNPRHKITKRGQNVTFRCDPISEHNRLYWYRQTLGQGPEFLTYFQNEAQLEKSRLLSDRFSAERPKGSFSTLEIQRTEQGDSAMYLCAITPGAYFSANTGELFFGEGSRLTVL.

Comment on this clone: One junction end does not reproduce the germline sequence, and a read error may be involved. The CDR3 reads CASSVSGRSRDTQYF. Here the CDR3 DNA reads TGTGCCAGCAGCGTCAGCGGGAGGAGCAGAGATACGCAGTATTTT. J is TRBJ2-3 and V is TRBV11-2; 9 bases fit TRBD2. There are 15 residues in the CDR3. Germline V CDR1 and CDR2: SGHAT, FQNNGV.

The sample holds one count of this clone. The CDR3, as DNA: TGTGCCTGGAACATTAACCCACCTTCGGGACAGCTGGATTCACCCCTCCACTTT. Translating gives CAWNINPPSGQLDSPLHF. The gene calls are TRBV30 and TRBJ1-6; TRBD1 aligns across 7 bases. The V segment lost 4 bases and the J segment 8 bases; nucleotides outside the gene matches: 20. The CDR3 has 18 residues. CDR1 is GTSNPN and CDR2 is SVGIG in the germline V gene (reference sequence).

The V call is TRBV18, the J call TRBJ1-1, with D unresolved. The CDR3 consists of 12 residues. The germline gives CDR1 KGHSH, CDR2 LQKENI. V lost 3 bases, J lost 6 bases, and 8 bases lay in between. Here the CDR3 reads CASSPGMPEAFF. Here the CDR3 DNA reads TGTGCCAGCTCACCGGGCATGCCTGAAGCTTTCTTT.

This clone came up once. The chain has TRBV4-1 and TRBJ1-4; possibly TRBD1 for D (6 bases). Trimming cost V 4 bases and J 6 bases, with 12 bases left between them. CDR1 is MGHRA and CDR2 is YSYEKL in the germline V gene. The CDR3 extends over 14 amino acids. CDR3 nucleotides: TGCGCCAGCAGCCGGGGGCGTCTAGATGAAAAACTGTTTTTT. Protein sequence: CASSRGRLDEKLFF.

Written as DNA, the CDR3 is TGTGCCAGCAGCAAGGGGAACGCCGCCAGTTACGAGCAGTACTTC. Protein product: CASSKGNAASYEQYF. The chain is built from TRBV4-2 and TRBJ2-7, with D maybe TRBD1 (5 bases). Germline V gene sequence: CDR1 LGHNA, CDR2 YNFKEQ. The CDR3 has 15 amino acids. The germline V and J ends were trimmed by 5 bases and 4 bases, with 18 bases remaining between them.

The gene calls are TRBV2 and TRBJ1-2; 9 bases map to TRBD1. The CDR3 has 14 amino acids. In germline, CDR1 is SNHLY, CDR2 FYNNEI. The V segment lost 8 bases and the J segment 4 bases; nucleotides outside the gene matches: 8. CDR3 sequence: CASLSDRGLYGYTF. The CDR3 coding sequence is TGTGCCAGCCTTTCGGACAGGGGACTCTATGGCTACACCTTC.

This clone was observed a single time. This rearrangement joins TRBV7-6 to TRBJ2-7; no definite D call. The CDR3 has 13 residues. Germline CDR1 is SGHVS and CDR2 is FNYEAQ. V lost 5 bases and J lost 0, with 8 bases in between. The CDR3: CASSKTSSYEQYF. In DNA, the CDR3 is TGTGCCAGCAGCAAAACGAGCTCCTACGAGCAGTACTTC.

DNA of the CDR3: TGTGCCAGTAGTATAATAGGAGCGGGGTATTCCTACAATGAGCAGTTCTTC. Translation: CASSIIGAGYSYNEQFF. This chain connects TRBV19 to TRBJ2-1; 7 positions agree with TRBD2. This CDR3 is built from 17 residues. CDR1 and CDR2 from the germline V gene are LNHDA and SQIVND (reference sequence). The junction had 8 bases not matched to a gene; V was cut back by 2 bases and J by 1 base. Looking up the rest from reference TRBV19 and TRBJ2-1 gives the full variable domain: DGGITQSPKYLFRKEGQNVTLSCEQNLNHDAMYWYRQDPGQGLRLIYYSQIVNDFQKGDIAEGYSVSREKKESFPLTVTSAQKNPTAFYLCASSIIGAGYSYNEQFFGPGTRLTVL.

This clone was detected only a few times. The V and J genes are TRBV5-4 and TRBJ1-1, with 8 nucleotides matching TRBD1. The CDR3 runs 13 residues. Germline CDR1 is SGHNT and CDR2 is YYREEE (reference sequence). V lost 2 bases to trimming and J lost 5 bases; unmatched junction nucleotides: 2. The CDR3: CASSLQGETEAFF. In DNA form, the CDR3 reads TGTGCCAGCAGCTTACAGGGGGAGACTGAAGCTTTCTTT.